These 28 T cell receptor beta chains share one sample of origin, sequenced in a study of cytomegalovirus exposure and HLA in healthy donors. Primers included in the PCR were 60 Vbeta and 13 Jbeta primers. Sequencing used immunoSEQ multiplex PCR; TCRdb keeps in-frame clones, though not all of them. The sample consists of around 150,000 clones, 75% to 85% of them appearing once. Material for sequencing was PBMCs. These receptors originate from a female donor in good health and CMV-seropositive.

This sequence joins TRBV28 and TRBJ2-1, with 11 bases fitting TRBD2. Germline CDR1 is MDHEN and CDR2 is SYDVKM. CDR3 length: 15 residues. The V gene end was trimmed by 6 bases and the J gene end by 4 bases; junction bases not matched to a gene: 5. CDR3 loop: CASRPGTSGYNEQFF. The DNA of the CDR3 is TGTGCCAGCAGACCTGGGACTAGCGGATACAATGAGCAGTTCTTC.

The V call is TRBV2, the J call TRBJ2-5, with D possibly matching TRBD1 (6 bases). Germline V gene sequence: CDR1 SNHLY, CDR2 FYNNEI. The CDR3 sequence is 15 residues long. With 6 bases removed from V and 1 base from J, the gap between germline ends came to 15 bases. This CDR3 is CASSQARGTQETQYF. Written as DNA, the CDR3 is TGTGCCAGCAGCCAAGCAAGGGGGACCCAAGAGACCCAGTACTTC.

The CDR3: CASSPGGLGTQYF. The CDR3 DNA reads TGTGCCAGCAGTCCCGGGGGGTTGGGGACCCAGTACTTC. The rearrangement links TRBV6-5 to TRBJ2-5; 7 positions match TRBD2. Per germline, CDR1 MNHEY and CDR2 SVGAGI. V dropped 5 bases and J dropped 7; count of bases not matched to a gene: 7. There are 13 residues in the CDR3.

The CDR3 DNA sequence: TGTGCCATCAGTATTAGCGGGGGGGACAACAATGAGCAGTTCTTC. Its translation is CAISISGGDNNEQFF. The chain has TRBV10-3 and TRBJ2-1, with 11 bases fitting TRBD2. After removal of 5 bases from V and 5 bases from J, the junction contained 5 bases not matched to a gene. CDR3 length: 15 amino acids. The germline gives CDR1 ENHRY, CDR2 SYGVKD.

The rearrangement joins TRBV5-5 to TRBJ1-5, with D maybe TRBD1 (6 bases). The CDR3 runs 13 residues. Trimming took off 4 bases at V and 10 bases at J, with 15 bases between the two ends. Germline loops: CDR1 SGHKS, CDR2 YYEKEE (reference sequence). CDR3 sequence: CASSPDRIGPQHF. CDR3 bases: TGTGCCAGCAGCCCGGACAGAATCGGCCCCCAGCATTTT.

This clone has more than one count but fewer than ten. The J gene is TRBJ1-2, the V gene TRBV5-4, with TRBD1 matching over 7 bases. V shed 4 bases and J 4 bases; nucleotides not matched to a gene: 10. CDR1 SGHNT and CDR2 YYREEE come from the germline V gene (reference sequence). The CDR3 runs to 15 residues. This chain's CDR3 is CASSTTGESSYGYTF. CDR3 nucleotides: TGTGCCAGCAGCACTACAGGGGAGAGTAGCTATGGCTACACCTTC.

This chain links TRBV11-1 with TRBJ2-7, with D perhaps TRBD1 (5 bases). The CDR3 runs to 14 residues. Germline values: CDR1 SGHAT, CDR2 FQDESV (reference sequence). Trimming removed 2 bases from V and 0 bases from J, with 8 bases in between. The CDR3 nucleotides are TGTGCCAGCAGCTTATCGGACATCTCCTACGAGCAGTACTTC. Amino acids: CASSLSDISYEQYF. Variable domain in full (rest from reference TRBV11-1 and TRBJ2-7): EAEVAQSPRYKITEKSQAVAFWCDPISGHATLYWYRQILGQGPELLVQFQDESVVDDSQLPKDRFSAERLKGVDSTLKIQPAELGDSAMYLCASSLSDISYEQYFGPGTRLTVT.

This sequence joins TRBV18 and TRBJ1-2; D possibly corresponds to TRBD1 (6 bases). The CDR3 is 14 residues long. Trimming took off 3 bases at V and 4 bases at J, with 12 bases between the two ends. Looked up from germline, CDR1 is KGHSH and CDR2 is LQKENI. CDR3 region: CASSPPAGVYGYTF. The DNA for the CDR3 is TGTGCCAGCTCACCCCCGGCAGGGGTCTATGGCTACACCTTC. The full variable domain, its missing parts supplied by reference TRBV18 and TRBJ1-2, is NAGVMQNPRHLVRRRGQEARLRCSPMKGHSHVYWYRQLPEEGLKFMVYLQKENIIDESGMPKERFSAEFPKEGPSILRIQQVVRGDSAAYFCASSPPAGVYGYTFGSGTRLTVV.

This chain uses TRBV7-9 with TRBJ2-1, with TRBD1 matching over 9 bases. Germline V gene lookup returns CDR1 SEHNR and CDR2 FQNEAQ (reference sequence). V was clipped by 9 bases and J by 6 bases; unmatched bases: 12. The CDR3 extends over 15 amino acids. The CDR3 DNA reads TGTGCCAGTCACAATCCGGGACAGGGTGTCAATGAGCAGTTCTTC. It codes for CASHNPGQGVNEQFF.

The chain employs TRBV19 and TRBJ1-1; 8 bases fit TRBD1. This CDR3 is built from 13 residues. J was trimmed by 4 bases and V by 5 bases; bases with no gene match: 3. Germline loops: CDR1 LNHDA, CDR2 SQIVND (reference sequence). The DNA of the CDR3 is TGTGCCAGTAGTCTCGACAGGGGCACTGAAGCTTTCTTT. Its translation is CASSLDRGTEAFF.

This rearrangement joins TRBV23-1 to TRBJ2-3; a possible D gene is TRBD1 (6 bases). TRBV23-1 is an ORF; its function is uncertain. The CDR3 is 18 residues long. Deletions cut 3 bases from V and 1 base from J, with 20 bases between. CDR3 DNA: TGCGCCAGCAGTCAGCTTTACAGGGCCTTCGGTGGCACAGATACGCAGTATTTT. Translation gives CASSQLYRAFGGTDTQYF.

The J gene is TRBJ2-5, the V gene TRBV7-3; D is possibly TRBD1 (5 bases). CDR3 length equals 13 residues. V was trimmed by 5 bases and J by 2 bases, leaving 9 bases between them. Germline V lookup: CDR1 SGHTA, CDR2 FQGTGA. CDR3 sequence (DNA): TGTGCCAGCAGCGAAGGGGTACAAGAGACCCAGTACTTC. It encodes CASSEGVQETQYF. Supplemented by reference TRBV7-3 and TRBJ2-5, the full variable domain reads GAGVSQTPSNKVTEKGKYVELRCDPISGHTALYWYRQSLGQGPEFLIYFQGTGAADDSGLPNDRFFAVRPEGSVSTLKIQRTERGDSAVYLCASSEGVQETQYFGPGTRLLVL.

V usage is TRBV4-1 and J usage is TRBJ2-5; D perhaps matches TRBD1 (6 bases). The DNA end is more similar to TRBJ2-7, so the J call may be wrong. The germline V gene encodes CDR1 MGHRA and CDR2 YSYEKL. CDR3 length equals 15 residues. This CDR3 reads CASSQGRGPSYEQYF. As DNA, the CDR3 is TGCGCCAGCAGCCAAGGCAGGGGTCCATCCTACGAGCAGTACTTC.

The V gene is TRBV4-2, the J gene TRBJ1-5, with 8 bases identical to TRBD1. V trimming: 3 bases; J trimming: 0 bases; junction bases outside the gene matches: 7. In germline, CDR1 is LGHNA, CDR2 YNFKEQ. The CDR3 has 17 residues. The CDR3 DNA is TGTGCCAGCAGCCAGATCCGGACAGGGTATAGCAATCAGCCCCAGCATTTT. It codes for CASSQIRTGYSNQPQHF.

This clone was recorded a few times. The CDR3 DNA is TGTGCCAGCAGGGAACAGGGGACTCAGCCCCAGCATTTT. This gives the protein CASREQGTQPQHF. The V gene is TRBV6-5, the J gene TRBJ1-5; 7 nucleotides line up with TRBD1. Germline CDR1 is MNHEY and CDR2 is SVGAGI. The trim removed 6 bases at V and 6 bases at J, leaving 5 bases unmatched. This CDR3 is built from 13 residues.

The rearrangement uses TRBV7-9 and TRBJ2-2; D is possibly TRBD2 (6 bases). In germline, CDR1 is SEHNR, CDR2 FQNEAQ (reference sequence). V lost 5 bases to trimming and J lost 6 bases, with 16 bases between them. The CDR3 has 15 residues. The CDR3 loop reads CASSTGGNVAGELFF. CDR3 sequence (DNA): TGTGCCAGCAGCACCGGGGGAAACGTCGCCGGGGAGCTGTTTTTT.

The V call is TRBV7-9, the J call TRBJ2-3; a possible D gene is TRBD2 (5 bases). The germline V gene has CDR1 SEHNR and CDR2 FQNEAQ (reference sequence). With 5 bases removed from V and 4 bases from J, the gap between germline ends came to 25 bases. This CDR3 is built from 18 residues. CDR3 nucleotide sequence: TGTGCCAGCAGCCCCCTTGGCGGAGGTCGGGGTATGGCAGATACGCAGTATTTT. Encoded protein: CASSPLGGGRGMADTQYF.

The count of this clone is one. The gene calls are TRBV6-1 and TRBJ1-1; TRBD1 is a possible D gene (5 bases). The V gene's germline CDR1 is MNHNS and CDR2 SASEGT. CDR3 length equals 14 residues. V gave up 6 bases and J gave up 2 bases, with 13 bases separating them. The chain's CDR3 is CASRTGGENTEAFF. The CDR3 DNA reads TGTGCCAGCAGAACAGGTGGGGAAAACACTGAAGCTTTCTTT.

The rearrangement uses TRBV7-3 and TRBJ1-1; D not certain. CDR1 and CDR2 from the germline V gene are SGHTA and FQGTGA. V was shortened by 2 bases and J by 2 bases, with 9 bases between the two germline ends. The CDR3 runs to 14 residues. In nucleotides, the CDR3 is TGTGCCAGCAGCTTAGACGGAGTAAACACTGAAGCTTTCTTT. Its translation: CASSLDGVNTEAFF.

The rearrangement links TRBV18 to TRBJ2-3; D not certain. Deletions cut 3 bases from V and 2 bases from J, with 9 bases between. Germline lookup yields CDR1 KGHSH and CDR2 LQKENI. This CDR3 region has 14 residues. CDR3 sequence reads: CASSPPDNTDTQYF. CDR3 in DNA: TGTGCCAGCTCACCTCCCGACAACACAGATACGCAGTATTTT.

The J gene is TRBJ2-7, the V gene TRBV5-1, with 7 positions matching TRBD1. Germline trimming cut 0 bases from V and 7 bases from J; bases unmatched to any gene: 10. This CDR3 comprises 15 residues. Germline V gene data show CDR1 as SGHRS and CDR2 as YFSETQ. The CDR3 reads CASSLGNRGSGEQYF. The CDR3 nucleotides read TGCGCCAGCAGCTTGGGTAACAGGGGATCTGGGGAGCAGTACTTC.

V gene TRBV5-1 combines with J gene TRBJ2-1; TRBD1 matches at 7 bases. In germline, CDR1 is SGHRS, CDR2 YFSETQ. This CDR3 has 15 amino acids. V was pared by 0 bases and J by 6 bases, with 6 bases of the junction left unmatched. The CDR3, as DNA: TGCGCCAGCAGCTTGGATAGAAACAGGGGCAATGAGCAGTTCTTC. As protein: CASSLDRNRGNEQFF.

CDR3 in amino acids: CASGTGTGDPETQYF. CDR3 bases: TGTGCCAGCGGGACCGGGACAGGGGATCCAGAGACCCAGTACTTC. The rearrangement links TRBV28 to TRBJ2-5, with 10 bases lining up with TRBD1. The germline gives CDR1 MDHEN, CDR2 SYDVKM. V shed 8 bases, J shed 4 bases, and the junction held 10 bases outside the gene matches. The CDR3 is 15 amino acids.

The chain recombines TRBV7-2 with TRBJ1-5, with 7 bases matching TRBD1. The V gene end was trimmed by 1 base and the J gene end by 5 bases; junction bases not matched to a gene: 5. The CDR3 runs 15 residues. From germline, CDR1 is SGHTA and CDR2 FQGNSA. CDR3 in DNA: TGTGCCAGCAGCTTAGTTGGAACAGGGGATCAGCCCCAGCATTTT. Its translation: CASSLVGTGDQPQHF.

The chain recombines TRBV4-1 with TRBJ2-7; D might be TRBD1 (5 bases). V lost 3 bases and J lost 6, with 15 bases in between. The CDR3 consists of 14 residues. CDR1 MGHRA and CDR2 YSYEKL come from the germline V gene. The CDR3 DNA follows: TGCGCCAGCAGCCAGGGGCCAGCCAGCCGCGAGCAGTACTTC. This codes for CASSQGPASREQYF.

The gene calls are TRBV5-1 and TRBJ2-5; 8 bases match TRBD2. The CDR3 contains 16 residues. Looked up from germline, CDR1 is SGHRS and CDR2 is YFSETQ. With V trimmed by 1 base and J by 2 bases, 7 bases remained unmatched. CDR3 DNA: TGCGCCAGCAGCTTGAGTAGCGGGGCAACTCAAGAGACCCAGTACTTC. As protein: CASSLSSGATQETQYF.

The chain combines TRBV5-1 with TRBJ2-1, with no clear D. Germline V gene sequence: CDR1 SGHRS, CDR2 YFSETQ. Trimming shortened V by 4 bases and J by 3 bases, and 5 bases separated the two germline ends. The CDR3 is made up of 12 amino acids. CDR3 loop: CASSELYNEQFF. The DNA for the CDR3 is TGCGCCAGCAGCGAACTCTACAATGAGCAGTTCTTC.

The sample holds one count of this clone. The CDR3 nucleotides are TGTGCCAGCAGCGTCACAGGGGGCCGGGCAGATACGCAGTATTTT. Protein: CASSVTGGRADTQYF. The V call is TRBV9, the J call TRBJ2-3, with 9 bases matching TRBD1. CDR3 length: 15 amino acids. Germline V gene lookup returns CDR1 SGDLS and CDR2 YYNGEE. V lost 2 bases, J lost 4 bases, and 5 bases stayed unmatched.